This T cell receptor (beta chain) was sequenced during a study of Graves' ophthalmopathy and Graves' hyperthyroidism. General study points: Discriminating ophthalmopathy from stable hyperthyroidism, a 13-signature model attained a sensitivity of under 90% and a specificity of around 81%. Among expanded thyroid clonotypes above 0.001 frequency, most also occurred in blood.

Thyroid ultrasound, orbital computed tomography, TRAb, serum thyroxine and clinical symptoms formed the basis of diagnosis. TCR beta CDR3 amplification used RNA transcripts. Second-round multiplex PCR came after a first-round RT-PCR that employed HTBI primers. From the multiplex PCR reads, TCRdb called clonotypes with MiXCR, one entry per CDR3 protein. The sample includes about 600,000 distinct CDR3 sequences, under 45% of them seen just once. Remarks on this clonotype: What it binds is not known.

CDR3 length: 14 residues. Germline V gene data show CDR1 as DFQATT and CDR2 as SNEGSKA (reference sequence). Input material: peripheral blood or thyroid tissue (not recorded which). This chain connects TRBV20-1 to TRBJ2-5, with 8 bases matching TRBD2. The end of the DNA fits TRBJ2-1 better, so the J call may be wrong. The clonotype comes from an adult man with Graves' hyperthyroidism. The CDR3 nucleotides read TGCAGTGCTAGAGATGTTGGACTAGCAGACAAACAGTTCTTC. Its translation is CSARDVGLADKQFF.